This is a list of T cell receptor beta chains from one sample in a study of T cell repertoires in cytomegalovirus infection. From the reads, TCRdb called clonotypes with MiXCR, one entry per CDR3 protein. The profile shows about 600,000 distinct CDR3 sequences, 20% to 25% of them singletons. Material for sequencing was CD8+ T cells from PBMCs. The origin of the receptors is a human donor in good health (CMV status not recorded). Some clones in this sample may be carry-over from other donors' samples. The CDR3 runs from the conserved cysteine through the conserved F or W. Each record gives: V gene, clone size, J gene, D gene, CDR3 DNA, CDR3 protein. A D gene is named only where the DNA matches it firmly. Size tells how often a clone was seen (once, few, many) or the class of an expanded clone, and some rows leave it out.

V gene: TRBV7-6; clone size: NA; J gene: TRBJ1-4; D gene: NA; CDR3 DNA: TGTGCCAGCAGACTCACCTCCGGGACCACGGATGAAAAACTGTTTTTT; CDR3 protein: CASRLTSGTTDEKLFF
V gene: TRBV19; clone size: many; J gene: TRBJ2-1; D gene: NA; CDR3 DNA: TGTGCCAGTAGTTGGACAGCCAACAACAATGAGCAGTTCTTC; CDR3 protein: CASSWTANNNEQFF
V gene: TRBV20-1; clone size: NA; J gene: TRBJ1-2; D gene: NA; CDR3 DNA: TGCAGTGCTATCACAGCGGCGGGCTACACCTTC; CDR3 protein: CSAITAAGYTF
V gene: TRBV6-1; clone size: many; J gene: TRBJ2-7; D gene: NA; CDR3 DNA: TGTGCCAGCAGTTATATGGGGTCCGAGCAGTACTTC; CDR3 protein: CASSYMGSEQYF
V gene: TRBV5-4; clone size: many; J gene: TRBJ2-5; D gene: NA; CDR3 DNA: TGTGCCAGCAGCTTATCAGGAGGGGTAGAGACCCAGTACTTC; CDR3 protein: CASSLSGGVETQYF
V gene: TRBV4-1; clone size: NA; J gene: TRBJ1-4; D gene: NA; CDR3 DNA: TGCGCCAGCAGCCAACAGGCAAGGGATGAAAAACTGTTTTTT; CDR3 protein: CASSQQARDEKLFF
V gene: TRBV7-9; clone size: many; J gene: TRBJ2-7; D gene: NA; CDR3 DNA: TGTGCCAGCAGCTTGGGGGTGCCCTACGAGCAGTACTTC; CDR3 protein: CASSLGVPYEQYF
V gene: TRBV7-6; clone size: few; J gene: TRBJ1-2; D gene: TRBD1; CDR3 DNA: TGTGCCAGCAGCCCCACAGGGGGTCATTTAAACTATGGCTACACCTTC; CDR3 protein: CASSPTGGHLNYGYTF
V gene: TRBV6-5; clone size: few; J gene: TRBJ2-1; D gene: NA; CDR3 DNA: TGTGCCAGCACCCATTCTGAAAGAAATGAGAATGAGCAGTTCTTC; CDR3 protein: CASTHSERNENEQFF
V gene: TRBV7-2; clone size: NA; J gene: TRBJ1-1; D gene: NA; CDR3 DNA: TGTACCAGCAGAAACACTGAAGCTTTCTTT; CDR3 protein: CTSRNTEAFF
V gene: TRBV29-1; clone size: NA; J gene: TRBJ2-5; D gene: TRBD1; CDR3 DNA: TGCAGCGTTGAAGATCCCGACAGGGAATTAGAGACCCAGTACTTC; CDR3 protein: CSVEDPDRELETQYF
V gene: TRBV6-2/TRBV6-3; clone size: NA; J gene: TRBJ2-1; D gene: NA; CDR3 DNA: TGTGCCAGCAGTTACCAGGGTCGCAATGAGCAGTTCTTC; CDR3 protein: CASSYQGRNEQFF
V gene: TRBV5-4; clone size: NA; J gene: TRBJ2-2; D gene: NA; CDR3 DNA: TGTGCCAGCAGAGAGGACACCGGGGAGCTGTTTTTT; CDR3 protein: CASREDTGELFF
V gene: TRBV14; clone size: NA; J gene: TRBJ2-1; D gene: NA; CDR3 DNA: TGTGCCAGCAGCCAGGCCCGGCGGGACAGTGGATCGTTGATCTTC; CDR3 protein: CASSQARRDSGSLIF
V gene: TRBV7-9; clone size: many; J gene: TRBJ2-5; D gene: NA; CDR3 DNA: TGTGCCAGCAGCTCCGGATCCCAAGAGACCCAGTACTTC; CDR3 protein: CASSSGSQETQYF
V gene: TRBV7-9; clone size: NA; J gene: TRBJ1-1; D gene: NA; CDR3 DNA: TGTGCCAGCAGCCCTCACGGGGTGTTGAACACTGAAGCTTTCTTT; CDR3 protein: CASSPHGVLNTEAFF
V gene: TRBV7-6; clone size: many; J gene: TRBJ1-1; D gene: TRBD1; CDR3 DNA: TGTGCCAGCAGCTTGGGTCCCACAGGGGGTGGAACTGAAGCTTTCTTT; CDR3 protein: CASSLGPTGGGTEAFF
V gene: TRBV28; clone size: NA; J gene: TRBJ2-5; D gene: NA; CDR3 DNA: TGTGCCAGCAGTTTTTACGAGACCCAGTACTTC; CDR3 protein: CASSFYETQYF
V gene: TRBV2; clone size: NA; J gene: TRBJ1-6; D gene: NA; CDR3 DNA: TGTGCCAGCAGTGGAGAAGATTCACCCCTCCACTTT; CDR3 protein: CASSGEDSPLHF
V gene: TRBV14; clone size: NA; J gene: TRBJ2-6; D gene: TRBD2; CDR3 DNA: TGTGCCAGCAGCCCGAGCGTAGGTCCTAGCGGGGGCTCTGGGGCCAACGTCCTGACTTTC; CDR3 protein: CASSPSVGPSGGSGANVLTF
V gene: TRBV7-6; clone size: many; J gene: TRBJ2-7; D gene: NA; CDR3 DNA: TGTGCCAGCAGCTTTGACAGGAATTTCGACGAGCAGTACTTC; CDR3 protein: CASSFDRNFDEQYF
V gene: TRBV10-3; clone size: few; J gene: TRBJ2-1; D gene: NA; CDR3 DNA: TGTGCCATCAGTGCCCTCGGATGGGGAGACAATGAGCAGTTCTTC; CDR3 protein: CAISALGWGDNEQFF
V gene: TRBV6-2/TRBV6-3; clone size: NA; J gene: TRBJ2-1; D gene: TRBD1; CDR3 DNA: TGTGCCACCTTTGGACAGGGGGCGGGGAATGAGCAGTTCTTC; CDR3 protein: CATFGQGAGNEQFF
V gene: TRBV7-3; clone size: once; J gene: TRBJ1-1; D gene: NA; CDR3 DNA: TGTGCCAGCAGCTTATGGGCACAGTACACTGAAGCTTTCTTT; CDR3 protein: CASSLWAQYTEAFF